This T cell receptor (beta chain) was identified during a study of CD8 T cells in Susac syndrome. After extraction with the RNeasy kit, about 0.45 to 1 ug of the RNA was reverse transcribed using random hexamers. The authors amplified TCR beta CDR3 across 54 Vbeta and 13 Jbeta using immunoSEQ multiplex PCR. From the immunoSEQ multiplex PCR reads, TCRdb called clonotypes with MiXCR, one entry per CDR3 protein. This table holds more than 110,000 distinct CDR3 sequences, roughly 94% found once. Sequencing of TCR beta was undertaken in CD8+ and CD4+ T cells derived from blood. TEMRA cells were FACS-enriched and CD8+ and CD4+ T cells negatively isolated. Sequenced: CD8+ T cells from PBMCs. The sequence was collected from a human donor in good health.

The CDR3 sequence: CATSRVRQPQHF. DNA of the CDR3: TGTGCCACCAGCAGAGTTCGGCAGCCCCAGCATTTT. The V call is TRBV15, the J call TRBJ1-5, with unresolved D. The CDR3 runs to 12 residues. V was cut by 1 base and J by 7 bases, with 5 bases left in between. The germline CDR1 and CDR2 sequences are LNHNV and YYDKDF (reference sequence).